A single sample is the source of the 28 T cell receptor beta chains below, sequenced in a study of blood T cell repertoires in COVID-19 (dated by TCRdb to 2020 to 2021). The method was the immunoSEQ multiplex PCR assay. The immuneACCESS repertoire file appears here via TCRdb, limited to in-frame rearrangements. These files lack a portion of the clones; in checked studies, under half of the deficit traces to unresolved V genes, and the cause of the others is not known. Counted in this sample were 150,000 to 200,000 clones; roughly 81% of them appeared once. About 11% of the sample rests with the top ten. Sequencing was carried out using peripheral blood. The receptors derive from a woman at least 80 years old with COVID-19, enrolled during active disease.

V and J are TRBV11-2 and TRBJ2-7, with a possible D match to TRBD1 (7 bases). Germline lookup yields CDR1 SGHAT and CDR2 FQNNGV. CDR3 length: 15 residues. V dropped 2 bases and J dropped 6 bases, with 17 bases sitting between them. Here the CDR3 reads CASSLMATGRFEQYF. CDR3 sequence (DNA): TGTGCCAGCAGCTTAATGGCGACAGGGAGGTTCGAGCAGTACTTC.

This chain joins TRBV11-3 and TRBJ2-7; 7 nucleotides align to TRBD2. The CDR3 spans 16 residues. Germline CDR1 and CDR2: SGHNT and YENEEA. Trimming at V came to 3 bases and at J to 3 bases, leaving 11 bases not matched to a gene. CDR3 sequence reads: CASSFAGTTEFYEQYF. Written as DNA, the CDR3 is TGTGCCAGCAGCTTTGCCGGGACTACCGAGTTCTACGAGCAGTACTTC. The full variable domain, rest sourced from reference TRBV11-3 and TRBJ2-7, is EAGVVQSPRYKIIEKKQPVAFWCNPISGHNTLYWYLQNLGQGPELLIRYENEEAVDDSQLPKDRFSAERLKGVDSTLKIQPAELGDSAVYLCASSFAGTTEFYEQYFGPGTRLTVT.

The V and J genes are TRBV10-3 and TRBJ2-5; TRBD2 aligns across 8 bases. V was clipped by 2 bases and J by 7 bases; unmatched bases: 9. This CDR3 spans 15 amino acids. Per the germline V gene, CDR1 is ENHRY and CDR2 is SYGVKD. The CDR3 protein is CAISETSAGGRTQYF. Written as DNA, the CDR3 is TGTGCCATCAGTGAGACGTCGGCGGGAGGTCGGACCCAGTACTTC.

This clone was seen only once. The chain links TRBV6-2 or TRBV6-3 to TRBJ2-1; 7 positions agree with TRBD2. Trimming at V came to 2 bases and at J to 10 bases, leaving 5 bases not matched to a gene. Per germline, CDR1 MNHEY and CDR2 SVGEGT. The length of the CDR3 is 13 residues. This CDR3 reads CASSYRTSREQFF. CDR3 coding DNA: TGTGCCAGCAGTTACAGGACTAGTCGGGAGCAGTTCTTC.

The rearrangement links TRBV7-9 to TRBJ1-1; unclear D gene. This CDR3 is built from 12 residues. Germline CDR1 reads SEHNR; CDR2 reads FQNEAQ (reference sequence). The V end was cut by 1 base, the J end by 5 bases, with 5 bases between. The CDR3 region has the DNA TGTGCCAGCAGCTTAGAGCATACTGAAGCTTTCTTT. Its protein product is CASSLEHTEAFF.

The chain links TRBV7-6 to TRBJ1-6; possibly TRBD1 for D (5 bases). The V and J ends lost 2 bases and 4 bases respectively, with 9 bases between them. Germline CDR1 SGHVS, CDR2 FNYEAQ. The CDR3 extends over 15 amino acids. This CDR3 reads CASSLQSGYNSPLHF. CDR3 sequence (DNA): TGTGCCAGCAGCTTACAGTCAGGGTATAATTCACCCCTCCACTTT.

This clone was counted only a few times. V and J are TRBV7-8 and TRBJ1-5; D ambiguous. Germline lookup yields CDR1 SGHVS and CDR2 FQNEAQ. V was clipped by 1 base and J by 3 bases, with 13 bases between them. The CDR3 extends over 16 amino acids. The CDR3 spells CASSLDPAGINQPQHF. The CDR3 DNA follows: TGTGCCAGCAGCTTAGATCCGGCGGGAATCAATCAGCCCCAGCATTTT.

The chain recombines TRBV19 with TRBJ2-7, with D possibly TRBD1 on 5 matching bases. Germline CDR1 and CDR2: LNHDA and SQIVND (reference sequence). The CDR3 sequence is 13 residues long. V lost 3 bases and J 3 bases, leaving 9 bases between the germline ends. CDR3 nucleotide sequence: TGTGCCAGTAGTATCTCGACAGTCTACGAGCAGTACTTC. Its protein product is CASSISTVYEQYF.

This clone is termed medium-sized (0.01 to 0.1%). The chain joins TRBV19 to TRBJ2-5, with 7 bases fitting TRBD1. The junction had 5 bases not matched to a gene; V was cut back by 6 bases and J by 4 bases. This CDR3 spans 13 amino acids. CDR1 is LNHDA and CDR2 is SQIVND in the germline V gene (reference sequence). In DNA, the CDR3 is TGTGCCAGTAGCGGGACAGTGGGAGAGACCCAGTACTTC. The encoded protein is CASSGTVGETQYF.

The chain joins TRBV18 to TRBJ2-5, with D maybe TRBD1 (6 bases). The CDR3 loop spans 15 amino acids. The V gene's germline CDR1 is KGHSH and CDR2 LQKENI. V was shortened by 3 bases and J by 2 bases, with 13 bases between the two germline ends. The CDR3 here is CASSPNYGTQETQYF. For the CDR3, the DNA is TGTGCCAGCTCACCCAATTATGGGACACAAGAGACCCAGTACTTC.

This clone has more than one count but fewer than ten. The chain recombines TRBV19 with TRBJ2-7, with D tentatively TRBD2 (5 bases). This CDR3 is 15 amino acids long. Germline CDR1 LNHDA, CDR2 SQIVND (reference sequence). The V and J ends lost 3 bases and 3 bases respectively, with 15 bases between them. The CDR3 loop reads CASSMFGPRGYEQYF. As DNA, the CDR3 is TGTGCCAGTAGTATGTTCGGCCCCCGGGGCTACGAGCAGTACTTC.

The rearrangement links TRBV4-1 to TRBJ2-5; 7 bases align to TRBD1. J was trimmed by 4 bases and V by 1 base; bases with no gene match: 6. CDR1 and CDR2 from the germline V gene are MGHRA and YSYEKL. CDR3 length: 15 residues. The CDR3 DNA is TGCGCCAGCAGCCAAGCGGGGACAGTTGGAGAGACCCAGTACTTC. Amino acid sequence: CASSQAGTVGETQYF.

DNA for the CDR3: TGTGCCAGCAGCGTCGGCGGGTCGGTTGGGCGGGTAGGCTACACCTTC. It encodes CASSVGGSVGRVGYTF. The J gene is TRBJ1-2, the V gene TRBV9; D remains unclear. Germline V gene sequence: CDR1 SGDLS, CDR2 YYNGEE. This CDR3 has 16 residues. Trimming took off 2 bases at V and 8 bases at J, with 22 bases between the two ends. Together with reference TRBV9 and TRBJ1-2, the CDR3 gives the full variable domain: DSGVTQTPKHLITATGQRVTLRCSPRSGDLSVYWYQQSLDQGLQFLIQYYNGEERAKGNILERFSAQQFPDLHSELNLSSLELGDSALYFCASSVGGSVGRVGYTFGSGTRLTVV.

V gene TRBV11-3 combines with J gene TRBJ1-1, with D possibly being TRBD1 (5 bases). Germline CDR1 and CDR2: SGHNT and YENEEA. Trimming stripped 5 bases from V and 5 bases from J, with 12 bases between. The CDR3 consists of 13 residues. DNA for the CDR3: TGTGCCAGCAGCCTGGGGGGACGGACTGAAGCTTTCTTT. This sequence encodes CASSLGGRTEAFF.

V and J are TRBV29-1 and TRBJ2-1, with D possibly being TRBD2 (6 bases). The CDR3 is 14 amino acids. Germline assignment: CDR1 SQVTM and CDR2 ANQGSEA. Trimming left V 8 bases short and J 0 bases short, with 14 bases between. CDR3 coding DNA: TGCAGCTCCCTGGAGGGAAGCTCCTACAATGAGCAGTTCTTC. This encodes CSSLEGSSYNEQFF.

This chain links TRBV7-2 with TRBJ1-1; 7 bases map to TRBD1. This CDR3 is built from 13 residues. Germline V gene sequence: CDR1 SGHTA, CDR2 FQGNSA. V was clipped by 6 bases and J by 0 bases; unmatched bases: 1. CDR3 DNA: TGTGCCAGCAGACAGGGGCTGAACACTGAAGCTTTCTTT. Amino acid sequence: CASRQGLNTEAFF. Full variable domain (remainder filled in from reference TRBV7-2 and TRBJ1-1): GAGVSQSPSNKVTEKGKDVELRCDPISGHTALYWYRQSLGQGLEFLIYFQGNSAPDKSGLPSDRFSAERTGGSVSTLTIQRTQQEDSAVYLCASRQGLNTEAFFGQGTRLTVV.

This clone was detected only a few times. The V call is TRBV2, the J call TRBJ2-5, with D unclear. CDR3 length equals 14 residues. Trimming shortened V by 4 bases and J by 2 bases, and 11 bases separated the two germline ends. Germline lookup yields CDR1 SNHLY and CDR2 FYNNEI. CDR3 coding DNA: TGTGCCAGCAGTGTCGCTGGAGTTCAAGAGACCCAGTACTTC. It yields the protein CASSVAGVQETQYF.

This chain connects TRBV18 to TRBJ1-5; 7 bases fit TRBD1. Germline CDR1 reads KGHSH; CDR2 reads LQKENI. Germline trimming cut 5 bases from V and 0 bases from J; bases unmatched to any gene: 13. The length of the CDR3 is 18 residues. The CDR3, as DNA: TGTGCCAGCTCATTAAGAGGACAGGCGTATTATAGCAATCAGCCCCAGCATTTT. As protein: CASSLRGQAYYSNQPQHF. The whole variable domain, filled in from reference TRBV18 and TRBJ1-5, reads NAGVMQNPRHLVRRRGQEARLRCSPMKGHSHVYWYRQLPEEGLKFMVYLQKENIIDESGMPKERFSAEFPKEGPSILRIQQVVRGDSAAYFCASSLRGQAYYSNQPQHFGDGTRLSIL.

This sequence joins TRBV7-2 and TRBJ1-1; the D gene is possibly TRBD1 (6 bases). The germline CDR1 and CDR2 sequences are SGHTA and FQGNSA. The CDR3 consists of 15 residues. V was pared by 4 bases and J by 0 bases, with 12 bases between. CDR3 DNA: TGTGCCAGCAGCTCCCGACAGGCCTTGAACACTGAAGCTTTCTTT. The encoded protein is CASSSRQALNTEAFF.

The gene calls are TRBV2 and TRBJ2-7; D may be TRBD1 (6 bases). V lost 7 bases to trimming and J lost 2 bases, with 9 bases between them. The length of the CDR3 is 12 residues. Germline V gene data show CDR1 as SNHLY and CDR2 as FYNNEI. The CDR3 spells CASKRQAYEQYF. For the CDR3, the DNA is TGTGCCAGCAAACGACAGGCCTACGAGCAGTACTTC.

This chain joins TRBV19 and TRBJ2-5, with 9 bases identical to TRBD2. Germline V CDR1 and CDR2: LNHDA, SQIVND (reference sequence). There are 14 residues in the CDR3. Unmatched junction bases numbered 3, after V lost 5 bases and J lost 2 bases. CDR3 in DNA: TGTGCCAGTAGTTCCCTAGCGGGACAAGAGACCCAGTACTTC. This encodes CASSSLAGQETQYF.

The rearrangement links TRBV6-1 to TRBJ1-3, with no clear D. CDR1 is MNHNS, CDR2 SASEGT, per germline. The CDR3 runs 15 residues. Trimming took 1 base from V and 0 from J, leaving 7 bases between them. For the CDR3, the DNA is TGTGCCAGCAGTGAAGGAGGACTCTCTGGAAACACCATATATTTT. Residues: CASSEGGLSGNTIYF.

The CDR3 sequence: CASTSGTGETEAFF. As DNA, the CDR3 is TGTGCCAGTACCTCCGGGACAGGGGAGACTGAAGCTTTCTTT. This sequence joins TRBV19 and TRBJ1-1; 10 positions agree with TRBD1. Germline trimming cut 7 bases from V and 5 bases from J; bases unmatched to any gene: 7. Looked up from germline, CDR1 is LNHDA and CDR2 is SQIVND (reference sequence). CDR3 length: 14 residues.

V gene TRBV24-1 combines with J gene TRBJ2-3; TRBD2 matches at 7 bases. The CDR3 loop spans 16 amino acids. The junction had 8 bases not matched to a gene; V was cut back by 2 bases and J by 4 bases. Germline V CDR1 and CDR2: KGHDR, SFDVKD. CDR3 residues: CATSDWGGLRADTQYF. CDR3 in DNA: TGTGCCACCAGTGATTGGGGGGGTCTCCGCGCAGATACGCAGTATTTT.

The CDR3 here is CATSGVWAGGQETQYF. CDR3 coding DNA: TGTGCCACCAGCGGAGTGTGGGCAGGGGGGCAAGAGACCCAGTACTTC. V gene TRBV15 combines with J gene TRBJ2-5; D is perhaps TRBD1 (7 bases). V lost 5 bases, J lost 2 bases, and 18 bases lay in between. The CDR3 contains 16 residues. Germline values: CDR1 LNHNV, CDR2 YYDKDF (reference sequence).

The chain employs TRBV7-2 and TRBJ2-3; maybe TRBD2 (6 bases). CDR3 length equals 15 residues. Germline CDR1 and CDR2: SGHTA and FQGNSA. V was cut by 1 base and J by 2 bases, with 10 bases left in between. The CDR3 nucleotides are TGTGCCAGCAGCTTAGTTCAGGGACTCACAGATACGCAGTATTTT. Translating gives CASSLVQGLTDTQYF.

The rearrangement links TRBV10-3 to TRBJ1-1; 8 bases line up with TRBD1. Unmatched junction bases numbered 7, after V lost 2 bases and J lost 11 bases. CDR3 length: 13 amino acids. Germline loops: CDR1 ENHRY, CDR2 SYGVKD. CDR3 sequence: CAISEGQGRGAFF. The CDR3 DNA is TGTGCCATCAGTGAGGGACAGGGCCGTGGGGCTTTCTTT.

This clone was picked up a small number of times. The chain couples TRBV10-3 to TRBJ2-7, with 9 nucleotides matching TRBD1. Germline CDR1 reads ENHRY; CDR2 reads SYGVKD. Losses at the gene ends were 0 bases for V and 3 bases for J; bases not matched to a gene: 9. The CDR3 has 17 residues. Here the CDR3 DNA reads TGTGCCATCAGTGAGTCCCCTACCCCGGGACAGGGCTACGAGCAGTACTTC. Amino acid sequence: CAISESPTPGQGYEQYF.